Below, 25 T cell receptor beta chains from the same sample are listed, as sequenced in a study of cytomegalovirus exposure and HLA in healthy donors. 60 Vbeta and 13 Jbeta primers were used in PCR. Sequencing was performed with immunoSEQ multiplex PCR; in TCRdb, only in-frame clones are kept and a portion is missing. The sample lists 150,000 to 200,000 clones, over 75% occurring once. The sample was PBMCs. These TCRs come from a human donor in good health.

In nucleotides, the CDR3 is TGTGCCAGCAGCTTGTTGGCCGGGGGGGCCCGGGAGACCCAGTACTTC. As protein: CASSLLAGGARETQYF. The rearrangement uses TRBV5-4 and TRBJ2-5, with 8 bases identical to TRBD2. The CDR3 runs 16 residues. Looked up from germline, CDR1 is SGHNT and CDR2 is YYREEE (reference sequence). The junction had 10 bases not matched to a gene; V was cut back by 1 base and J by 5 bases.

The CDR3 protein is CASSYSSGGFDDEQFF. CDR3 nucleotide sequence: TGTGCCAGCAGTTACTCGTCGGGGGGCTTTGACGATGAGCAGTTCTTC. J is TRBJ2-1 and V is TRBV6-6; tentatively, D is TRBD2 (7 bases). CDR1 is MNHNY and CDR2 is SVGAGI in the germline V gene (reference sequence). This CDR3 region has 16 residues. Trimming removed 0 bases at V and 8 bases at J, with 17 bases between.

The chain couples TRBV21-1 to TRBJ1-2; the D call TRBD1 from the table was never checked on the DNA. TRBV21-1 is assigned pseudogene status. This CDR3 has 14 amino acids. CDR3 amino acids: CASRLDRGPYGYTF. CDR3 in DNA: TGTGCCAGCAGACTCGACAGGGGACCCTATGGCTACACCTTC.

This clone was counted only a few times. This rearrangement joins TRBV19 to TRBJ1-5, with D possibly matching TRBD1 (5 bases). The V gene lost 5 bases and the J gene lost 3 bases, with 8 bases spanning the gap. The germline V gene has CDR1 LNHDA and CDR2 SQIVND (reference sequence). The CDR3 is 13 residues long. CDR3 coding DNA: TGTGCCAGTAGTGCAGGGTACAATCAGCCCCAGCATTTT. This translates into CASSAGYNQPQHF. The full variable domain, its missing parts supplied by reference TRBV19 and TRBJ1-5, is DGGITQSPKYLFRKEGQNVTLSCEQNLNHDAMYWYRQDPGQGLRLIYYSQIVNDFQKGDIAEGYSVSREKKESFPLTVTSAQKNPTAFYLCASSAGYNQPQHFGDGTRLSIL.

The chain combines TRBV6-4 with TRBJ2-5, with 8 bases matching TRBD2. The J call is uncertain, as TRBJ2-7 better fits the DNA end. The germline V gene encodes CDR1 MRHNA and CDR2 SNTAGT. CDR3 length equals 17 residues. CDR3 nucleotides: TGTGCCAGCAGTGACTCCCAATGGGGTAGCGGGGCCTACGAGCAGTACTTC. This translates into CASSDSQWGSGAYEQYF.

The chain combines TRBV28 with TRBJ2-5; D perhaps matches TRBD2 (6 bases). V lost 2 bases and J 5 bases, leaving 12 bases between the germline ends. The germline V gene has CDR1 MDHEN and CDR2 SYDVKM. The CDR3 has 14 amino acids. CDR3 sequence reads: CASSLPLGGETQYF. As DNA, the CDR3 is TGTGCCAGCAGTTTACCGCTTGGGGGGGAGACCCAGTACTTC.

V usage is TRBV6-5 and J usage is TRBJ2-7; D may be TRBD2 (5 bases). The germline V gene has CDR1 MNHEY and CDR2 SVGAGI. This CDR3 region has 13 residues. V was clipped by 3 bases and J by 4 bases, with 10 bases between them. The CDR3 coding sequence is TGTGCCAGCAGTTATAGCGTCACTTACGAGCAGTACTTC. Translation: CASSYSVTYEQYF.

The chain recombines TRBV27 with TRBJ2-3, with D unclear. This CDR3 has 14 amino acids. The germline CDR1 and CDR2 sequences are MNHEY and SMNVEV (reference sequence). V lost 0 bases to trimming and J lost 0 bases, with 4 bases between them. The CDR3 region has the DNA TGTGCCAGCAGTTTATCATTAAGCACAGATACGCAGTATTTT. Amino acids: CASSLSLSTDTQYF.

The chain is built from TRBV7-2 and TRBJ2-1, with TRBD2 as a possible D gene (6 bases). Trimming stripped 7 bases from V and 6 bases from J, with 19 bases between. There are 15 residues in the CDR3. The germline CDR1 and CDR2 sequences are SGHTA and FQGNSA. The CDR3: CASTIQGGTFNEQFF. As DNA, the CDR3 is TGTGCCAGCACCATCCAGGGCGGGACCTTCAATGAGCAGTTCTTC.

The chain uses TRBV20-1 and TRBJ1-1; weak D call: TRBD1 (5 bases). CDR1 and CDR2 from the germline V gene are DFQATT and SNEGSKA (reference sequence). V was shortened by 3 bases and J by 8 bases, with 10 bases between the two germline ends. This CDR3 is built from 11 residues. CDR3 protein: CSASKTEEAFF. CDR3 DNA sequence: TGCAGTGCTAGTAAGACAGAAGAAGCTTTCTTT.

The chain carries TRBV6-5 and TRBJ1-1; possibly TRBD1 for D (5 bases). Trimming removed 7 bases from V and 5 bases from J, with 20 bases in between. There are 15 residues in the CDR3. Germline CDR1 is MNHEY and CDR2 is SVGAGI. CDR3 bases: TGTGCCAGCAAAACGGGGGGGGGTTTAGGAACTGAAGCTTTCTTT. The encoded protein is CASKTGGGLGTEAFF.

The CDR3 nucleotides are TGTGCCACCAGCAGTGATCAGGAGGCTGGTGAAGCTTTCTTT. Encoded protein: CATSSDQEAGEAFF. The chain carries TRBV15 and TRBJ1-1; no definite D call. The CDR3 extends over 14 amino acids. CDR1 is LNHNV, CDR2 YYDKDF, per germline (reference sequence). Trimming took 3 bases from V and 7 from J, leaving 15 bases between them.

This clone was counted a few times. CDR3 loop: CASSPSGTGVNTEAFF. In DNA, the CDR3 is TGTGCCAGCTCACCATCCGGGACAGGAGTGAACACTGAAGCTTTCTTT. The rearrangement joins TRBV18 to TRBJ1-1, with 8 bases matching TRBD1. Per the germline V gene, CDR1 is KGHSH and CDR2 is LQKENI. J was trimmed by 0 bases and V by 2 bases; bases with no gene match: 5. This CDR3 spans 16 amino acids.

In this sample, this clone turned up once. The CDR3 here is CASSVHGYEQFF. The DNA for the CDR3 is TGTGCCAGCAGCGTACACGGGTATGAGCAGTTCTTC. The J gene is TRBJ2-1, the V gene TRBV7-2; D not resolved. V was trimmed by 5 bases and J by 8 bases, leaving 10 bases between them. Germline V gene sequence: CDR1 SGHTA, CDR2 FQGNSA. This CDR3 contains 12 residues. Filled out from reference TRBV7-2 and TRBJ2-1, the complete variable domain reads GAGVSQSPSNKVTEKGKDVELRCDPISGHTALYWYRQSLGQGLEFLIYFQGNSAPDKSGLPSDRFSAERTGGSVSTLTIQRTQQEDSAVYLCASSVHGYEQFFGPGTRLTVL.

The DNA of the CDR3 is TGTGCCAGCACCCCACGACGGGGAAACACTGAAGCTTTCTTT. Its protein product is CASTPRRGNTEAFF. This sequence joins TRBV2 and TRBJ1-1; D gene unclear. The CDR3 has 14 residues. The V end lost 7 bases, the J end lost 2 bases, and 14 bases lay between the germline ends. Per the germline V gene, CDR1 is SNHLY and CDR2 is FYNNEI.

V gene TRBV29-1 combines with J gene TRBJ1-4; 9 bases align to TRBD1. This CDR3 contains 12 residues. J gave up 14 bases and V 7 bases, and 11 bases lay outside the gene matches. CDR1 and CDR2 (germline): SQVTM, ANQGSEA. The CDR3 DNA reads as TGCAGCGCCCGTTCCACAGGGGGCCCTCTGTTTTTT. Amino acids: CSARSTGGPLFF.

This chain uses TRBV5-1 with TRBJ2-2; 8 bases fit TRBD1. CDR1 SGHRS and CDR2 YFSETQ come from the germline V gene. CDR3 length: 16 amino acids. J was trimmed by 4 bases and V by 1 base; bases with no gene match: 6. The CDR3, as DNA: TGCGCCAGCAGCTTGCCAGGGGGCGCGGGCACCGGGGAGCTGTTTTTT. Its protein product is CASSLPGGAGTGELFF.

As DNA, the CDR3 is TGTGCCAGCAGCTTAGCCGGGACTGCCGGCGGGGGTTCACCCCTCCACTTT. Translated, it gives CASSLAGTAGGGSPLHF. This sequence joins TRBV7-9 and TRBJ1-6, with D possibly matching TRBD1 (5 bases). V dropped 0 bases and J dropped 9 bases, with 18 bases sitting between them. The CDR3 has 17 residues. Germline CDR1 is SEHNR and CDR2 is FQNEAQ (reference sequence).

This clone appeared a few times. CDR3 sequence (DNA): TGCGCCAGCAGCCAAGAACGGGACAGGGGCACAGATACGCAGTATTTT. Translated, it gives CASSQERDRGTDTQYF. The gene calls are TRBV4-3 and TRBJ2-3, with TRBD1 matching over 9 bases. Germline V gene lookup returns CDR1 LGHNA and CDR2 YSLEER. With V trimmed by 0 bases and J by 1 base, 2 bases remained unmatched. The CDR3 sequence is 16 residues long.

The chain combines TRBV4-1 with TRBJ1-1; 9 bases line up with TRBD1. This CDR3 is built from 16 residues. V gave up 1 base and J gave up 7 bases; unmatched junction bases: 10. The germline CDR1 and CDR2 sequences are MGHRA and YSYEKL. This CDR3 is CASSQGEDRGASEAFF. The CDR3 nucleotides read TGCGCCAGCAGCCAAGGGGAGGACAGGGGTGCCAGTGAAGCTTTCTTT.

This clone showed up just a few times. The genes are TRBV6-5 and TRBJ1-5; no firm D call. The CDR3 has 13 amino acids. Germline V gene sequence: CDR1 MNHEY, CDR2 SVGAGI. V dropped 0 bases and J dropped 3 bases, with 3 bases sitting between them. CDR3 in DNA: TGTGCCAGCAGTTACTCCAACAATCAGCCCCAGCATTTT. It specifies CASSYSNNQPQHF.

The V gene is TRBV7-2, the J gene TRBJ2-3; D not certain. This CDR3 has 14 residues. Trimming left V 2 bases short and J 4 bases short, with 10 bases between. The germline V gene encodes CDR1 SGHTA and CDR2 FQGNSA. In DNA, the CDR3 is TGTGCCAGCAGCTTACAAGCAGGCGCAGATACGCAGTATTTT. It yields the protein CASSLQAGADTQYF.

This chain connects TRBV6-6 to TRBJ1-6; D is uncertain. Germline V gene sequence: CDR1 MNHNY, CDR2 SVGAGI (reference sequence). The CDR3 consists of 13 residues. Trimming cost V 6 bases and J 10 bases, with 13 bases left between them. The CDR3 loop reads CASSRDGESPLHF. The CDR3 nucleotides read TGTGCCAGCAGCCGGGATGGGGAGTCACCCCTCCACTTT.

This clone has only one observation. The chain links TRBV11-1 to TRBJ2-1; 9 bases fit TRBD1. Germline values: CDR1 SGHAT, CDR2 FQDESV (reference sequence). This CDR3 spans 14 amino acids. V shed 4 bases and J 4 bases; nucleotides not matched to a gene: 2. CDR3 protein: CASSSGQGYNEQFF. The DNA for the CDR3 is TGTGCCAGCAGCTCGGGACAGGGTTACAATGAGCAGTTCTTC.

The CDR3 reads CASSLLAGGQETQYF. Here the CDR3 DNA reads TGTGCCAGCAGCCTCCTAGCGGGGGGGCAAGAGACCCAGTACTTC. The chain employs TRBV11-3 and TRBJ2-5, with 12 bases that match TRBD2. CDR3 length: 15 amino acids. The germline CDR1 and CDR2 sequences are SGHNT and YENEEA. V dropped 5 bases and J dropped 2; count of bases not matched to a gene: 3.